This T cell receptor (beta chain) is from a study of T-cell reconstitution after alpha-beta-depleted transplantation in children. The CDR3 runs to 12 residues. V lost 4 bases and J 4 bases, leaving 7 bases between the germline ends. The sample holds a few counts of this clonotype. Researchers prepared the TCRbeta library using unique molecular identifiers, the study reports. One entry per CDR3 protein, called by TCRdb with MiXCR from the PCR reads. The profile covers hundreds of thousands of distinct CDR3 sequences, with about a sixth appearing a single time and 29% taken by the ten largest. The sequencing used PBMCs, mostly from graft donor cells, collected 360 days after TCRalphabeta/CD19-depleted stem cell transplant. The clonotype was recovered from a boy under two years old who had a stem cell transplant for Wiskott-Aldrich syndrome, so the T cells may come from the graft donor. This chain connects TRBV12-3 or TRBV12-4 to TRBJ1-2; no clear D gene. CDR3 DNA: TGTGCCAGCAGTTCGGACGTCTATGGCTACACCTTC. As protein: CASSSDVYGYTF.